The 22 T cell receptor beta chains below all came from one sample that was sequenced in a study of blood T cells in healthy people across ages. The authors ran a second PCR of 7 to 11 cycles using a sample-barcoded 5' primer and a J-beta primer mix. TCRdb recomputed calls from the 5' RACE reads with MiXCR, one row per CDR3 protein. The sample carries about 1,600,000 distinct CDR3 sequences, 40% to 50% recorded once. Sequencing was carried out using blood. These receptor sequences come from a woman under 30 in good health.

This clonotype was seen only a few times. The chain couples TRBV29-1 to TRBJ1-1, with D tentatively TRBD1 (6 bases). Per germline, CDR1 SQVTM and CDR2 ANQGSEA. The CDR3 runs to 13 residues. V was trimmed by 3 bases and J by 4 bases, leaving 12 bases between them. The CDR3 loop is CSVETGGATEAFF. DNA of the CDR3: TGCAGCGTTGAGACAGGAGGGGCCACTGAAGCTTTCTTT.

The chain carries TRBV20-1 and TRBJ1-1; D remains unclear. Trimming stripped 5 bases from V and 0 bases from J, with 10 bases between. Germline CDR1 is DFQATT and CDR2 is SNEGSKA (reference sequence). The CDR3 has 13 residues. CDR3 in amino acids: CSAAITMNTEAFF. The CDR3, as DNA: TGCAGTGCTGCAATAACCATGAACACTGAAGCTTTCTTT.

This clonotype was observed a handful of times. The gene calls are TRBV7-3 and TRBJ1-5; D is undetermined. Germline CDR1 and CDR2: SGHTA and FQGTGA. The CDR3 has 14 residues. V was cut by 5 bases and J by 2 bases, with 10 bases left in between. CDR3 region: CASSLSPGNQPQHF. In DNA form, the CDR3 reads TGTGCCAGCAGCCTTTCCCCGGGCAATCAGCCCCAGCATTTT.

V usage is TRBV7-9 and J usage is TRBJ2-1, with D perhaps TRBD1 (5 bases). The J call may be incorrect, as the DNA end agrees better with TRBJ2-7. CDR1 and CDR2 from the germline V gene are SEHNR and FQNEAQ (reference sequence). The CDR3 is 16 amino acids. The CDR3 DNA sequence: TGTGCCAGCAGCTTAGAGGTAGGGGTTTCCTACAATGAGCAGTACTTC. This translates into CASSLEVGVSYNEQYF.

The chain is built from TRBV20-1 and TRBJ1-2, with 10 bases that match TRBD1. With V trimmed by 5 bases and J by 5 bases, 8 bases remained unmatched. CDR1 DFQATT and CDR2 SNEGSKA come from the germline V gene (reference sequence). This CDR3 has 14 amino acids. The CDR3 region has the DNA TGCAGTGCTCCGGGACAGGGGATACCTTATGGCTACACCTTC. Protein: CSAPGQGIPYGYTF.

DNA for the CDR3: TGTGCCATCAGGGATTCGAGCGGGAGTACCGAGCAGTACTTC. It encodes CAIRDSSGSTEQYF. The rearrangement uses TRBV10-3 and TRBJ2-1; 8 bases fit TRBD2. The J call may be mistaken, given a closer DNA end match to TRBJ2-7. CDR3 length equals 14 residues. The germline V gene has CDR1 ENHRY and CDR2 SYGVKD.

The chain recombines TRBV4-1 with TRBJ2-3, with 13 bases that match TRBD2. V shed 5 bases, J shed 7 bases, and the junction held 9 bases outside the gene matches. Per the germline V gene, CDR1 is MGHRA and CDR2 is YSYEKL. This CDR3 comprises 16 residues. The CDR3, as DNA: TGCGCCAGCAGCAGAACCGGACTAGCGGGAGTAAATACGCAGTATTTT. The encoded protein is CASSRTGLAGVNTQYF.

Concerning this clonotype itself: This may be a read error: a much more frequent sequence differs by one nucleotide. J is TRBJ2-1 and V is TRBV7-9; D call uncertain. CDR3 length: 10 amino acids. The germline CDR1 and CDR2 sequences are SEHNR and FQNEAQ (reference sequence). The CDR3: CAGSDNEQFF. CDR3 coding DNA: TGTGCCGGCAGCGACAATGAGCAGTTCTTC.

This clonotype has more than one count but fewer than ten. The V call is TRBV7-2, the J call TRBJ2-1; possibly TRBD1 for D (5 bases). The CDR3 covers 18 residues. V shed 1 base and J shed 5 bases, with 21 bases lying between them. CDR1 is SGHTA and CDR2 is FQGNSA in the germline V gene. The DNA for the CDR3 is TGTGCCAGCAGCTTAGACGCCCACAGGCTTCGGCTCCACAATGAGCAGTTCTTC. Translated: CASSLDAHRLRLHNEQFF. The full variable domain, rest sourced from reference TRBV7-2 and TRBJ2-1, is GAGVSQSPSNKVTEKGKDVELRCDPISGHTALYWYRQSLGQGLEFLIYFQGNSAPDKSGLPSDRFSAERTGGSVSTLTIQRTQQEDSAVYLCASSLDAHRLRLHNEQFFGPGTRLTVL.

The CDR3 DNA reads TGTGCCAGCAGGAGGACCTTAGCGGGAGAAGGCAATGAGCAGTTCTTC. This codes for CASRRTLAGEGNEQFF. The chain recombines TRBV6-1 with TRBJ2-1, with 9 bases matching TRBD2. With 6 bases clipped from V and 6 bases from J, the junction kept 12 bases outside the gene matches. The CDR3 is made up of 16 amino acids. Per germline, CDR1 MNHNS and CDR2 SASEGT.

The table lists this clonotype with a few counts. This CDR3 is CASSLDPQPLYEQYF. The CDR3 DNA sequence: TGCGCCAGCAGCTTGGACCCCCAGCCCCTTTACGAGCAGTACTTC. The chain combines TRBV5-1 with TRBJ2-7, with unresolved D. Trimming removed 0 bases at V and 4 bases at J, with 14 bases between. Germline lookup yields CDR1 SGHRS and CDR2 YFSETQ. The CDR3 spans 15 residues.

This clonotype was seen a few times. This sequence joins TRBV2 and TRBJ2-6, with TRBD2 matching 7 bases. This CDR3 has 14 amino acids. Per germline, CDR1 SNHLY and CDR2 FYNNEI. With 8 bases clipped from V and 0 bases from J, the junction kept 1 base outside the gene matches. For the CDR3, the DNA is TGTGCCAGCGGGGGGGTCTCTGGGGCCAACGTCCTGACTTTC. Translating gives CASGGVSGANVLTF. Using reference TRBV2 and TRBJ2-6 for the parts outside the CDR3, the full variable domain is EPEVTQTPSHQVTQMGQEVILRCVPISNHLYFYWYRQILGQKVEFLVSFYNNEISEKSEIFDDQFSVERPDGSNFTLKIRSTKLEDSAMYFCASGGVSGANVLTFGAGSRLTVL.

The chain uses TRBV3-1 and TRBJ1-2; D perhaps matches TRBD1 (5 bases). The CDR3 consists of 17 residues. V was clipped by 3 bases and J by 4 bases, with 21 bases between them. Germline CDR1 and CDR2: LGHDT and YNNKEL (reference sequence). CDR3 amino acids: CASSQGRQQNFFYGYTF. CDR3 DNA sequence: TGTGCCAGCAGCCAGGGGAGACAGCAGAATTTTTTCTATGGCTACACCTTC.

The CDR3 bases are TGTGCCAGCAGCTTAGGCCAGCTCAGGGGAAGCAATCAGCCCCAGCATTTT. This gives the protein CASSLGQLRGSNQPQHF. The V gene is TRBV13, the J gene TRBJ1-5; D is perhaps TRBD1 (6 bases). Germline V gene lookup returns CDR1 PRHDT and CDR2 FYEKMQ (reference sequence). The CDR3 sequence is 17 residues long. Deletions cut 0 bases from V and 1 base from J, with 13 bases between. The full variable domain, in which reference TRBV13 and TRBJ1-5 provide the parts outside the CDR3, is AAGVIQSPRHLIKEKRETATLKCYPIPRHDTVYWYQQGPGQDPQFLISFYEKMQSDKGSIPDRFSAQQFSDYHSELNMSSLELGDSALYFCASSLGQLRGSNQPQHFGDGTRLSIL.

The CDR3 DNA follows: TGTGCCAGCGGGCACAGGGGGCACGAGCAGTACTTC. It yields the protein CASGHRGHEQYF. The chain couples TRBV12-3 or TRBV12-4 to TRBJ2-7; 9 nucleotides line up with TRBD1. Trimming cost V 8 bases and J 5 bases; bases outside gene matches: 4. This CDR3 is 12 amino acids long.

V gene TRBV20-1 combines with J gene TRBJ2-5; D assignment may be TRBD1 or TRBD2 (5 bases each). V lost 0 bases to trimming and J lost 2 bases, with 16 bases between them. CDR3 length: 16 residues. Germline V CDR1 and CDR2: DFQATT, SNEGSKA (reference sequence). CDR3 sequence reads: CSARDPPGRKQETQYF. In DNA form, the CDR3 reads TGCAGTGCTAGAGATCCACCGGGACGCAAGCAAGAGACCCAGTACTTC.

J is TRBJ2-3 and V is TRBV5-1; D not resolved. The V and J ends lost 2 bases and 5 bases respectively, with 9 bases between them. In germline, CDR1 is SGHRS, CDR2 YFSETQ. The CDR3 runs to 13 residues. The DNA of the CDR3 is TGCGCCAGCAGCTTTCACCCGGAAGATACGCAGTATTTT. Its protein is CASSFHPEDTQYF.

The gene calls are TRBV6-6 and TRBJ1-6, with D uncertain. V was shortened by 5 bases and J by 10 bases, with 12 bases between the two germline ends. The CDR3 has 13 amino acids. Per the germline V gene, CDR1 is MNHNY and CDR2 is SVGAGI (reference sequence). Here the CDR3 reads CASSTGPLSPLHF. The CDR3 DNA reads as TGTGCCAGCAGTACGGGTCCCCTCTCACCCCTCCACTTT.

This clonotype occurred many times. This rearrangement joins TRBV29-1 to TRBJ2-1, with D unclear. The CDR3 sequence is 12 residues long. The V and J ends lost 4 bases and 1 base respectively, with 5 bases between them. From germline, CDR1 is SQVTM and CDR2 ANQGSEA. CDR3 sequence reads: CSVVGSYNEQFF. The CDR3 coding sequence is TGCAGCGTTGTGGGGTCCTACAATGAGCAGTTCTTC.

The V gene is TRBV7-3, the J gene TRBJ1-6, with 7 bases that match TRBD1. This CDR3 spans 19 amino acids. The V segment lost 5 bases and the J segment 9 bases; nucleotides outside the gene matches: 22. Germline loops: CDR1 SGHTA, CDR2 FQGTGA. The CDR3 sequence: CASSLLRPQGTGGGSPLHF. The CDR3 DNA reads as TGTGCCAGCAGCCTCTTAAGGCCACAGGGGACGGGCGGCGGTTCACCCCTCCACTTT. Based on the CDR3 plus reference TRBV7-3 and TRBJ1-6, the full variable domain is GAGVSQTPSNKVTEKGKYVELRCDPISGHTALYWYRQSLGQGPEFLIYFQGTGAADDSGLPNDRFFAVRPEGSVSTLKIQRTERGDSAVYLCASSLLRPQGTGGGSPLHFGNGTRLTVT.

CDR3 sequence: CASSDRRQGPLNQPQHF. Here the CDR3 DNA reads TGTGCCAGCAGTGACCGACGACAGGGGCCTCTCAATCAGCCCCAGCATTTT. The chain couples TRBV6-1 to TRBJ1-5; 8 nucleotides line up with TRBD1. This CDR3 is built from 17 residues. Losses at the gene ends were 3 bases for V and 3 bases for J; bases not matched to a gene: 10. CDR1 is MNHNS and CDR2 is SASEGT in the germline V gene.

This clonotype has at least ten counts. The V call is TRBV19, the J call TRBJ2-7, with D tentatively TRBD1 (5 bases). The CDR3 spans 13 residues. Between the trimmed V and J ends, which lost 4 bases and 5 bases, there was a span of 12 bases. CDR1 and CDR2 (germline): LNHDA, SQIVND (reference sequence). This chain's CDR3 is CASSTAGINEQYF. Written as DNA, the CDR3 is TGTGCCAGTAGTACGGCAGGGATAAACGAGCAGTACTTC. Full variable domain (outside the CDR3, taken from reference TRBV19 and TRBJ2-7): DGGITQSPKYLFRKEGQNVTLSCEQNLNHDAMYWYRQDPGQGLRLIYYSQIVNDFQKGDIAEGYSVSREKKESFPLTVTSAQKNPTAFYLCASSTAGINEQYFGPGTRLTVT.